This T cell receptor (beta chain) was captured by sequencing in a study of cytomegalovirus exposure and HLA in healthy donors. Across the whole study: Within the Caucasian-associated ancestry cluster were about 81% of the 300 to 450 genotyped donors. Findings and limits, study-wide: Presence/absence analyses treated sequencing depth as roughly uniform across donors. In a later analysis, TCR beta V- and J-gene trimming was associated with a missense DCLRE1C variant.

As regards this clone: Its target is unknown.

The PCR had 60 Vbeta and 13 Jbeta primers. The method was immunoSEQ multiplex PCR; TCRdb's version includes in-frame clones alone and lacks a portion of them. The data contain around 200,000 clones, around nine tenths of them singletons. V lost 5 bases and J lost 3, with 15 bases in between. Per germline, CDR1 SGDLS and CDR2 YYNGEE. This CDR3 has 15 amino acids. The sample was PBMCs. The clonotype comes from a woman between 25 and 40 years old in good health and CMV-seronegative. The chain has TRBV9 and TRBJ2-1; the D gene is possibly TRBD2 (5 bases). CDR3 coding DNA: TGTGCCAGCAGTCCCGGACTGGTGGGCTACAATGAGCAGTTCTTC. Amino acids: CASSPGLVGYNEQFF.